This T cell receptor beta chain emerged from a study of blood T cell repertoires in COVID-19. Study-level information: Sources were T cells, B-cell-depleted T cells, or PBMCs; the material itself was cDNA or gDNA.

There are 13 residues in the CDR3. Trimming removed 0 bases from V and 5 bases from J, with 7 bases in between. Germline values: CDR1 WNHNN, CDR2 SYGVQD (reference sequence). The data were produced by immunoSEQ multiplex PCR, yet TCRdb's version contains in-frame clones alone and is incomplete. The table lists tens of thousands of clones, roughly 86% of them singletons. The chain has TRBV10-1 and TRBJ1-2, with D perhaps TRBD1 (5 bases). The clonotype comes from a man aged 45-65 years with active or convalescent COVID-19. What was sequenced was peripheral blood. In DNA form, the CDR3 reads TGCGCCAGCAGTGAGTCGGGGCATTATGGCTACACCTTC. Amino acid sequence: CASSESGHYGYTF.